The 18 T cell receptor beta chains reported below all come from one sample, sequenced in a study of OX40 agonist ivuxolimab in advanced cancers. TCRdb keeps only in-frame clones here, not all; method: immunoSEQ multiplex PCR. This table holds 50,000 or so clones, around 77% found once. Sequenced material: CD4+ or CD8+ T cells sorted from blood, taken in a trial of the OX40 agonist ivuxolimab. All receptors derive from an adult with an advanced solid tumor such as melanoma, head and neck, liver or kidney cancer.

Regarding this clone: Different DNA sequences within this sample yield the same CDR3. The chain carries TRBV2 and TRBJ1-4, with D perhaps matching TRBD1 (5 bases). The length of the CDR3 is 15 residues. The ends were cut back, 6 bases at V and 3 bases at J, with 14 bases in the middle. Germline values: CDR1 SNHLY, CDR2 FYNNEI. The DNA for the CDR3 is TGTGCCAGCAGCGAAACAGGCCCCCCTAATGAAAAACTGTTTTTT. It is translated as CASSETGPPNEKLFF.

The chain couples TRBV5-1 to TRBJ2-3, with D possibly being TRBD2 (6 bases). Germline V gene data show CDR1 as SGHRS and CDR2 as YFSETQ. V was clipped by 5 bases and J by 4 bases, with 14 bases between them. The CDR3 length is 14 residues. The chain's CDR3 is CASRNGRGADTQYF. The CDR3 DNA reads as TGCGCCAGCAGAAATGGGCGCGGGGCAGATACGCAGTATTTT.

The chain joins TRBV6-6 to TRBJ2-1; D gene ambiguous. There are 12 residues in the CDR3. Germline loops: CDR1 MNHNY, CDR2 SVGAGI (reference sequence). The V gene lost 7 bases and the J gene lost 4 bases, with 8 bases spanning the gap. CDR3 sequence (DNA): TGTGCCAGCAAATCTGATTACAATGAGCAGTTCTTC. This codes for CASKSDYNEQFF.

The V call is TRBV5-1, the J call TRBJ2-2; a weak D match, TRBD2 (5 bases). The ends were cut back, 2 bases at V and 4 bases at J, with 12 bases in the middle. CDR3 size: 15 residues. Germline CDR1 reads SGHRS; CDR2 reads YFSETQ. The CDR3 nucleotides are TGCGCCAGCAGCTTCGTTCCGGGAAGCACCGGGGAGCTGTTTTTT. Translation: CASSFVPGSTGELFF.

This clone has just a few counts. This chain joins TRBV6-5 and TRBJ1-2; D ambiguous. V shed 5 bases and J shed 4 bases, with 17 bases lying between them. This CDR3 is built from 15 residues. Germline lookup yields CDR1 MNHEY and CDR2 SVGAGI. The CDR3 protein is CASSTPGNQFYGYTF. The CDR3 DNA reads TGTGCCAGCAGTACCCCAGGAAATCAATTCTATGGCTACACCTTC.

This rearrangement joins TRBV5-4 to TRBJ2-1, with D unclear. The CDR3 contains 15 residues. V lost 2 bases to trimming and J lost 0 bases, with 9 bases between them. The germline gives CDR1 SGHNT, CDR2 YYREEE (reference sequence). CDR3 DNA sequence: TGTGCCAGCAGCTTACCGGGTGGCTCCTACAATGAGCAGTTCTTC. It encodes CASSLPGGSYNEQFF.

This clone appeared a single time. V and J are TRBV28 and TRBJ1-1, with D unclear. Germline CDR1 is MDHEN and CDR2 is SYDVKM. Deletions cut 6 bases from V and 3 bases from J, with 14 bases between. There are 14 residues in the CDR3. CDR3 sequence: CASRGWRIDTEAFF. The CDR3 DNA follows: TGTGCCAGCAGGGGGTGGAGGATCGACACTGAAGCTTTCTTT. Variable domain in full (rest from reference TRBV28 and TRBJ1-1): DVKVTQSSRYLVKRTGEKVFLECVQDMDHENMFWYRQDPGLGLRLIYFSYDVKMKEKGDIPEGYSVSREKKERFSLILESASTNQTSMYLCASRGWRIDTEAFFGQGTRLTVV.

The chain carries TRBV11-1 and TRBJ2-7; 9 positions match TRBD1. V was clipped by 5 bases and J by 7 bases; unmatched bases: 12. Germline CDR1 reads SGHAT; CDR2 reads FQDESV (reference sequence). The CDR3 runs 15 residues. CDR3 residues: CASSPRLQGAGEQYF. CDR3 sequence (DNA): TGTGCCAGCAGCCCCAGGCTACAGGGGGCTGGGGAGCAGTACTTC.

This chain uses TRBV25-1 with TRBJ2-7; 7 nucleotides line up with TRBD1. This CDR3 has 15 amino acids. Germline lookup yields CDR1 MGHDK and CDR2 SYGVNS. V lost 3 bases to trimming and J lost 2 bases; unmatched junction nucleotides: 7. The CDR3 DNA is TGTGCCAGCAGTGATAGGGGGACAGACCCCTACGAGCAGTACTTC. Protein product: CASSDRGTDPYEQYF.

The CDR3 loop is CASSFGSQETQYF. Here the CDR3 DNA reads TGTGCCAGCAGCTTCGGCAGCCAAGAGACCCAGTACTTC. This chain connects TRBV5-6 to TRBJ2-5; D not certain. Germline CDR1 and CDR2: SGHDT and YYEEEE. The CDR3 loop spans 13 amino acids. V was shortened by 2 bases and J by 1 base, with 6 bases between the two germline ends.

The rearrangement uses TRBV5-1 and TRBJ1-1, with D perhaps TRBD1 (6 bases). This CDR3 comprises 14 residues. The V and J ends lost 4 bases and 1 base respectively, with 11 bases between them. From germline, CDR1 is SGHRS and CDR2 YFSETQ. The CDR3 DNA follows: TGCGCCAGCAGCCCTGGACAGCCGAACACTGAAGCTTTCTTT. Translating gives CASSPGQPNTEAFF.

This chain uses TRBV4-1 with TRBJ2-7; D call uncertain. The V end lost 0 bases, the J end lost 8 bases, and 11 bases lay between the germline ends. The CDR3 length is 13 residues. Germline V lookup: CDR1 MGHRA, CDR2 YSYEKL. CDR3 loop: CASSQDPGQKQYF. The DNA of the CDR3 is TGCGCCAGCAGCCAAGATCCGGGCCAAAAGCAGTACTTC.

The chain carries TRBV5-1 and TRBJ2-5; D perhaps matches TRBD1 (6 bases). V was cut by 3 bases and J by 5 bases, with 11 bases left in between. Germline loops: CDR1 SGHRS, CDR2 YFSETQ. This CDR3 comprises 13 residues. CDR3 residues: CASSSGQVETQYF. For the CDR3, the DNA is TGCGCCAGCAGCTCGGGACAAGTTGAGACCCAGTACTTC.

This sequence joins TRBV9 and TRBJ2-3; D is ambiguous. Trimming left V 0 bases short and J 1 base short, with 9 bases between. The CDR3 runs to 15 residues. Per germline, CDR1 SGDLS and CDR2 YYNGEE. The CDR3 coding sequence is TGTGCCAGCAGCGTAGTTCTGACCGGCACAGATACGCAGTATTTT. Its protein is CASSVVLTGTDTQYF.

The chain recombines TRBV6-5 with TRBJ2-3; 12 nucleotides align to TRBD1. From germline, CDR1 is MNHEY and CDR2 SVGAGI. V lost 4 bases to trimming and J lost 1 base; unmatched junction nucleotides: 3. The CDR3 consists of 16 residues. CDR3 nucleotides: TGTGCCAGCAGTTCCGGGACAGGGGGCGGCACAGATACGCAGTATTTT. It translates to CASSSGTGGGTDTQYF.

The chain couples TRBV5-1 to TRBJ1-1; no definite D call. Germline lookup yields CDR1 SGHRS and CDR2 YFSETQ. V was cut by 3 bases and J by 1 base, with 13 bases left in between. This CDR3 comprises 15 residues. The DNA for the CDR3 is TGCGCCAGCAGCTCGGGTCACACATCGAACACTGAAGCTTTCTTT. Translated: CASSSGHTSNTEAFF.

V gene TRBV28 combines with J gene TRBJ2-5, with 12 nucleotides matching TRBD1. The germline gives CDR1 MDHEN, CDR2 SYDVKM. The V and J ends lost 5 bases and 5 bases, in that order; junction bases with no gene match: 6. The CDR3 has 15 amino acids. The CDR3 region has the DNA TGTGCCAGCAGTCCTGCGGGACAGGGGGCTGAGACCCAGTACTTC. Protein: CASSPAGQGAETQYF.

The J gene is TRBJ1-2, the V gene TRBV6-1; D might be TRBD1 (6 bases). The germline CDR1 and CDR2 sequences are MNHNS and SASEGT. The CDR3 length is 13 residues. Trimming removed 11 bases at V and 3 bases at J, with 16 bases between. The CDR3 DNA sequence: TGTGCCGGCAACCCGACAGGATACTATGGCTACACCTTC. This translates into CAGNPTGYYGYTF.